The 15 T cell receptor beta chains presented below share a single source sample, sequenced in a study of T cells after yellow fever vaccination. TCRdb itself ran the 5' RACE reads through MiXCR, one entry per CDR3 protein. The data hold 25,000 to 35,000 distinct CDR3 sequences, with 6.3% observed a single time. The sample here was PBMCs, either bulk or a sorted T-cell subset (CD4+, CD8+, memory, or dextramer-sorted; not recorded which), taken on the day of the yellow fever booster vaccination. The receptors here all came from a young man who received the YFV17D yellow fever vaccine.

This clonotype appeared many times. This chain connects TRBV12-3 or TRBV12-4 to TRBJ1-5; D remains unclear. Trimming left V 2 bases short and J 4 bases short, with 6 bases between. CDR3 length: 13 residues. Here the CDR3 DNA reads TGTGCCAGCAGTTTAAGTCATAATCAGCCCCAGCATTTT. This codes for CASSLSHNQPQHF.

This clonotype was detected ten times or more. The chain carries TRBV9 and TRBJ1-5; 9 bases map to TRBD1. With 3 bases clipped from V and 4 bases from J, the junction kept 2 bases outside the gene matches. Germline CDR1 and CDR2: SGDLS and YYNGEE. This CDR3 is 14 amino acids long. The CDR3 loop is CASSAGQGNQPQHF. The CDR3 DNA is TGTGCCAGCAGCGCCGGACAGGGGAATCAGCCCCAGCATTTT.

The chain uses TRBV12-3 or TRBV12-4 and TRBJ1-2; D not certain. The CDR3 is 13 residues long. V was shortened by 4 bases and J by 9 bases, with 15 bases between the two germline ends. The CDR3 protein is CASSYGSNYSYTF. The CDR3 bases are TGTGCCAGCAGTTACGGAAGCAATTATAGCTACACCTTC.

CDR3 DNA: TGCAGTGCTAGTCTGGACAGACGGCAGTTCTTC. Translation gives CSASLDRRQFF. This sequence joins TRBV20-1 and TRBJ2-1; possibly TRBD1 for D (6 bases). CDR3 length equals 11 residues. The germline gives CDR1 DFQATT, CDR2 SNEGSKA (reference sequence). V lost 3 bases to trimming and J lost 12 bases, with 12 bases between them.

On this clonotype itself: At one boundary the junction diverges from the germline segment, which might be a read error. This chain connects TRBV2 to TRBJ1-5, with TRBD1 matching over 7 bases. The CDR3 is 18 amino acids. CDR1 is SNHLY, CDR2 FYNNEI, per germline. The CDR3: CACRDRDRDIYSNQPQHF. The CDR3 nucleotides are TGTGCCTGCAGGGACCGGGACAGAGACATCTATAGCAATCAGCCCCAGCATTTT.

This clonotype showed up many times. CDR3 protein: CASSRDETRVGQPQHF. The CDR3, as DNA: TGTGCCAGCTCACGCGATGAGACCAGGGTGGGTCAGCCCCAGCATTTT. The chain carries TRBV18 and TRBJ1-5, with a tentative D call TRBD1 (5 bases). Deletions cut 4 bases from V and 6 bases from J, with 19 bases between. Germline V lookup: CDR1 KGHSH, CDR2 LQKENI. This CDR3 region has 16 residues.

This clonotype was observed a few times. J is TRBJ2-1 and V is TRBV2; 12 nucleotides agree with TRBD2. CDR1 SNHLY and CDR2 FYNNEI come from the germline V gene. The CDR3 has 15 amino acids. V shed 4 bases and J 6 bases; nucleotides not matched to a gene: 4. The chain's CDR3 is CASSARTSGTNEQFF. CDR3 DNA sequence: TGTGCCAGCAGTGCTAGGACTAGCGGGACCAATGAGCAGTTCTTC.

In this sample, this clonotype turned up many times. This sequence joins TRBV4-2 and TRBJ2-1, with 10 bases identical to TRBD2. CDR1 and CDR2 from the germline V gene are LGHNA and YNFKEQ. The ends lost 1 base at V and 1 base at J; junction bases unmatched: 7. The CDR3 covers 18 residues. CDR3 bases: TGTGCCAGCAGCCAAGTAGCGGGAGGTTTCGTGTCCTACAATGAGCAGTTCTTC. The encoded protein is CASSQVAGGFVSYNEQFF.

This clonotype was seen only a few times. The V call is TRBV11-1, the J call TRBJ2-7; maybe TRBD1 (6 bases). Looked up from germline, CDR1 is SGHAT and CDR2 is FQDESV (reference sequence). The CDR3 loop spans 15 amino acids. The germline V and J ends were trimmed by 1 base and 6 bases, with 16 bases remaining between them. CDR3 sequence reads: CASSLDFSRGGEQYF. CDR3 bases: TGTGCCAGCAGCTTAGATTTCTCGAGAGGGGGCGAGCAGTACTTC. The full variable domain, with the rest looked up from reference TRBV11-1 and TRBJ2-7, is EAEVAQSPRYKITEKSQAVAFWCDPISGHATLYWYRQILGQGPELLVQFQDESVVDDSQLPKDRFSAERLKGVDSTLKIQPAELGDSAMYLCASSLDFSRGGEQYFGPGTRLTVT.

This clonotype came up once. This may stem from a read error, because a much larger clone lies one nucleotide away. The chain couples TRBV4-1 to TRBJ1-5; D is unresolved. The CDR3 is made up of 12 amino acids. The germline V and J ends were trimmed by 3 bases and 7 bases, with 7 bases remaining between them. The germline V gene has CDR1 MGHRA and CDR2 YSYEKL. CDR3 in DNA: TGCGCCAGCAGCCAGGAAAGCCAGCCCCAGCATTTT. Protein product: CASSQESQPQHF.

This clonotype was counted only a few times. In nucleotides, the CDR3 is TGTGCCAGCAGGGCCGGCTTTAGCGGGAGAGCCAGTAATGAGCAGTTCTTC. Its protein is CASRAGFSGRASNEQFF. V is TRBV7-9 and J is TRBJ2-1; 9 nucleotides agree with TRBD2. This CDR3 spans 17 amino acids. The germline V gene has CDR1 SEHNR and CDR2 FQNEAQ (reference sequence). J gave up 7 bases and V 6 bases, and 16 bases lay outside the gene matches.

The sample holds many counts of this clonotype. J is TRBJ2-5 and V is TRBV6-2 or TRBV6-3; 7 nucleotides line up with TRBD2. Germline V gene lookup returns CDR1 MNHEY and CDR2 SVGEGT. The V and J ends lost 1 base and 5 bases, in that order; junction bases with no gene match: 10. The CDR3 runs to 16 residues. The CDR3 reads CASSYYGGGSQETQYF. CDR3 DNA: TGTGCCAGCAGTTACTACGGCGGCGGGAGTCAGGAGACCCAGTACTTC.

Regarding this clonotype: A much more abundant neighbour one base away suggests this may be a read error. The chain uses TRBV7-2 and TRBJ2-3; D ambiguous. This CDR3 spans 13 amino acids. The V end lost 5 bases, the J end lost 6 bases, and 12 bases lay between the germline ends. CDR1 and CDR2 (germline): SGHTA, FQGNSA. The CDR3 sequence: CASSPSSADTQYF. In DNA, the CDR3 is TGTGCCAGCAGCCCGTCATCAGCGGATACGCAGTATTTT.

This clonotype was detected many times. The chain couples TRBV28 to TRBJ1-5; D is undetermined. This CDR3 is built from 11 residues. Trimming pared 6 bases from V and 9 bases from J, leaving 9 bases between. The germline CDR1 and CDR2 sequences are MDHEN and SYDVKM. The CDR3 sequence: CASRAAGPQHF. As DNA, the CDR3 is TGTGCCAGCAGGGCAGCGGGGCCCCAGCATTTT.

There are a few counts of this clonotype. This chain joins TRBV11-2 and TRBJ2-7; D might be TRBD1 (7 bases). Germline CDR1 SGHAT, CDR2 FQNNGV. CDR3 length equals 15 residues. Trimming removed 4 bases from V and 2 bases from J, with 15 bases in between. CDR3 in DNA: TGTGCCAGCAGCTCAGGGGGACTCGGTACCTACGAGCAGTACTTC. Translating gives CASSSGGLGTYEQYF.